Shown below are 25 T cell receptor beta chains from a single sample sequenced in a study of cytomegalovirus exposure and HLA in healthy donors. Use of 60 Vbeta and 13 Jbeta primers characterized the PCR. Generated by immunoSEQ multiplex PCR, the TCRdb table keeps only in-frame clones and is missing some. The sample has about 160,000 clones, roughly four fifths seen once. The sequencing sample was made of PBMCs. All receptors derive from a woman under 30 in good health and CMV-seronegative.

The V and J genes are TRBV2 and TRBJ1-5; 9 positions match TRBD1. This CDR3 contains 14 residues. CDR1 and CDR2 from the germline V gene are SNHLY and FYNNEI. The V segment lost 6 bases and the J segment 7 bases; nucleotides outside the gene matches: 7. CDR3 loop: CASSPTGGWQPQHF. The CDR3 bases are TGTGCCAGCAGCCCGACAGGGGGATGGCAGCCCCAGCATTTT. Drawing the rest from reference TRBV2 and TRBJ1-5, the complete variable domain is EPEVTQTPSHQVTQMGQEVILRCVPISNHLYFYWYRQILGQKVEFLVSFYNNEISEKSEIFDDQFSVERPDGSNFTLKIRSTKLEDSAMYFCASSPTGGWQPQHFGDGTRLSIL.

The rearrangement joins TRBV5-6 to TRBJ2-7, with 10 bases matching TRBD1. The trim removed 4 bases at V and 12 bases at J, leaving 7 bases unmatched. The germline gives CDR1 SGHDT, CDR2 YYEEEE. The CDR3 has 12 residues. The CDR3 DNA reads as TGTGCCAGCAGCGGCGGACAGGGGGTACGGTACTTC. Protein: CASSGGQGVRYF.

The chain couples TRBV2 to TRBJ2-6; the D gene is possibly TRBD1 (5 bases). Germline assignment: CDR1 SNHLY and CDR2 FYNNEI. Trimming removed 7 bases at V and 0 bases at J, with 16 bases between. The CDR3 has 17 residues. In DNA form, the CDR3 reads TGTGCCAGCACCCAAATCAGGGATTACTCTGGGGCCAACGTCCTGACTTTC. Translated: CASTQIRDYSGANVLTF.

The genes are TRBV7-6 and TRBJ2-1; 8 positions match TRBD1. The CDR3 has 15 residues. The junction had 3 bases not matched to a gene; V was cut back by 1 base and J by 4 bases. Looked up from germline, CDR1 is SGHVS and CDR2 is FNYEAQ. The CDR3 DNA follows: TGTGCCAGCAGCTTAGGCGGGACAGGATACAATGAGCAGTTCTTC. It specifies CASSLGGTGYNEQFF.

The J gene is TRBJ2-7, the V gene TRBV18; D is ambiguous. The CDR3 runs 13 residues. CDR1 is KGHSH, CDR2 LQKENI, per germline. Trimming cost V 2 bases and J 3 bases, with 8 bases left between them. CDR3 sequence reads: CASSPSSGYEQYF. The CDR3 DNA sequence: TGTGCCAGCTCACCATCCTCGGGCTACGAGCAGTACTTC. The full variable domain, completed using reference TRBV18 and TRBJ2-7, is NAGVMQNPRHLVRRRGQEARLRCSPMKGHSHVYWYRQLPEEGLKFMVYLQKENIIDESGMPKERFSAEFPKEGPSILRIQQVVRGDSAAYFCASSPSSGYEQYFGPGTRLTVT.

The CDR3 DNA reads as TGTGCCAGCAGGGCCCAAGGACTAGCGGCGTACGAGCAGTACTTC. As protein: CASRAQGLAAYEQYF. V is TRBV2 and J is TRBJ2-5; TRBD2 matches at 10 bases. The J call may be in error: the DNA end matches TRBJ2-7 better. Germline V lookup: CDR1 SNHLY, CDR2 FYNNEI. There are 15 residues in the CDR3.

Written as DNA, the CDR3 is TGCGCCAGCAGCCCAGGTAGATCCCTAAACACCGGGGAGCTGTTTTTT. Translation: CASSPGRSLNTGELFF. V gene TRBV5-1 combines with J gene TRBJ2-2; unclear D gene. Trimming took off 4 bases at V and 2 bases at J, with 15 bases between the two ends. This CDR3 has 16 residues. The germline CDR1 and CDR2 sequences are SGHRS and YFSETQ.

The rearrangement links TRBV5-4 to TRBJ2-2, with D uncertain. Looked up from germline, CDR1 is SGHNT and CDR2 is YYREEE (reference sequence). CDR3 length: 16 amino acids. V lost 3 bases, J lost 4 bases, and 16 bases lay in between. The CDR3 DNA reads TGTGCCAGCAGCTCCGCCCTTAACTCTGGCACCGGGGAGCTGTTTTTT. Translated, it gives CASSSALNSGTGELFF.

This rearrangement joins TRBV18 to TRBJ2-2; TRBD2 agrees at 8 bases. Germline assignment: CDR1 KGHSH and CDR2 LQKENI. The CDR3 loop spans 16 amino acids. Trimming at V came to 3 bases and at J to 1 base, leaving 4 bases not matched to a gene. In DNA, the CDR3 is TGTGCCAGCTCACCGCAAAGCGGGGGGAACACCGGGGAGCTGTTTTTT. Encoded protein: CASSPQSGGNTGELFF.

CDR3 nucleotides: TGCGCCAGCAGCCTGGCCGGGACAGGTTTTTATGAAGCTTTCTTT. This gives the protein CASSLAGTGFYEAFF. The chain recombines TRBV5-1 with TRBJ1-1, with 8 bases matching TRBD1. Germline loops: CDR1 SGHRS, CDR2 YFSETQ. V trimming: 4 bases; J trimming: 7 bases; junction bases outside the gene matches: 12. This CDR3 has 15 amino acids. The whole variable domain, remainder taken from reference TRBV5-1 and TRBJ1-1, is KAGVTQTPRYLIKTRGQQVTLSCSPISGHRSVSWYQQTPGQGLQFLFEYFSETQRNKGNFPGRFSGRQFSNSRSEMNVSTLELGDSALYLCASSLAGTGFYEAFFGQGTRLTVV.

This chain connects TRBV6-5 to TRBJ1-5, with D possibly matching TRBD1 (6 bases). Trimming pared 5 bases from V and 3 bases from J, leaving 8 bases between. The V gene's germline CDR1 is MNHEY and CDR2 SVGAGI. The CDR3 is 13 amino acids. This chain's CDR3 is CASSRDNNQPQHF. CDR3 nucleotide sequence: TGTGCCAGCAGTCGGGACAACAATCAGCCCCAGCATTTT.

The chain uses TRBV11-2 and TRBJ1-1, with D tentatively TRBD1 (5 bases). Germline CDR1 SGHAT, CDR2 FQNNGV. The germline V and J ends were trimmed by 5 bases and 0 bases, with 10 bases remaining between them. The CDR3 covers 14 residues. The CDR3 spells CASSGGVLNTEAFF. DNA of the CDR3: TGTGCCAGCAGCGGGGGGGTACTGAACACTGAAGCTTTCTTT.

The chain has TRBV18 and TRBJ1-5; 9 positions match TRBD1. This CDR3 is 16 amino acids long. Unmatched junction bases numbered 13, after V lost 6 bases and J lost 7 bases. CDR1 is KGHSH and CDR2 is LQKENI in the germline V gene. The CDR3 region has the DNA TGTGCCAGCTCTCAGTCGGGACAGGGTTCGGGGCAGCCCCAGCATTTT. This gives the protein CASSQSGQGSGQPQHF.

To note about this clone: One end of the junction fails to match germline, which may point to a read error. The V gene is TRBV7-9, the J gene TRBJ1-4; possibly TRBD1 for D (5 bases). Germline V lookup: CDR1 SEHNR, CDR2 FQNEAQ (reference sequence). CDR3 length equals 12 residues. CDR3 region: CSSRQGVEKLFF. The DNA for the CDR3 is TGTTCCAGCCGTCAGGGTGTTGAAAAACTGTTTTTT.

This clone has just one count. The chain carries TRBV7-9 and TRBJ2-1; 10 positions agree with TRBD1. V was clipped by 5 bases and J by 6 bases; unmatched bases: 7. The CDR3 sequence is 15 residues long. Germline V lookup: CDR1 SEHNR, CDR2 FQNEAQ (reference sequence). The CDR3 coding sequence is TGTGCCAGCAGCGGAGGGGGACAGGGGATCAATGAGCAGTTCTTC. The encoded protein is CASSGGGQGINEQFF.

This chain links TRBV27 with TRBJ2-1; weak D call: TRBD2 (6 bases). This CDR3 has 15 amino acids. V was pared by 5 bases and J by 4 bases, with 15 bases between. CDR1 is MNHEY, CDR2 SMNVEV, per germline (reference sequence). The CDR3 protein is CASSVGTAMYNEQFF. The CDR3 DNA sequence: TGTGCCAGCAGTGTTGGGACTGCTATGTACAATGAGCAGTTCTTC.

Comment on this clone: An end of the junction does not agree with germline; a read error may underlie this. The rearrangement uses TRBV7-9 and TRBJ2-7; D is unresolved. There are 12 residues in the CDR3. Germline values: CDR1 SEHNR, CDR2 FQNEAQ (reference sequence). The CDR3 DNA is TGTTCCAGCAGCTTATACGGCTACGAGCAGTACTTC. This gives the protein CSSSLYGYEQYF.

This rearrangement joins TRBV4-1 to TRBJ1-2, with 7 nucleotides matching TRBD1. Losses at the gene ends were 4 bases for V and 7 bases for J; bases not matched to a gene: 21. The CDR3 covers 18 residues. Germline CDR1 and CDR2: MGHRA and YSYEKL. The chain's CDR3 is CASSRVKANEQGIPGYTF. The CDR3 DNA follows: TGCGCCAGCAGCCGAGTGAAAGCTAATGAACAGGGGATTCCTGGCTACACCTTC.

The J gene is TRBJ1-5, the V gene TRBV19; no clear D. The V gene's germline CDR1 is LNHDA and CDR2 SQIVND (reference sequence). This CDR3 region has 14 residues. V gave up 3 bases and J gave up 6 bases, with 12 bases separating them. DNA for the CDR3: TGTGCCAGTAGTATTAGCGCAGATTCTCAGCCCCAGCATTTT. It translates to CASSISADSQPQHF.

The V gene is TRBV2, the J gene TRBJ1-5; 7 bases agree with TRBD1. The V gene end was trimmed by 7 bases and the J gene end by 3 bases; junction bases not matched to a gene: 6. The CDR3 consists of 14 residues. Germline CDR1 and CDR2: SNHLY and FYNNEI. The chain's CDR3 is CASKRQGPNQPQHF. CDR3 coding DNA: TGTGCCAGCAAAAGACAGGGCCCCAATCAGCCCCAGCATTTT.

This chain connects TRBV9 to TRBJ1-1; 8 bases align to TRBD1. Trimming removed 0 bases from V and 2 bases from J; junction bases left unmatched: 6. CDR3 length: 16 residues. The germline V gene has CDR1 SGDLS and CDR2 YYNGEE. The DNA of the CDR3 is TGTGCCAGCAGCGTAGCACCGGACAGGGTAAACACTGAAGCTTTCTTT. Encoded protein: CASSVAPDRVNTEAFF.

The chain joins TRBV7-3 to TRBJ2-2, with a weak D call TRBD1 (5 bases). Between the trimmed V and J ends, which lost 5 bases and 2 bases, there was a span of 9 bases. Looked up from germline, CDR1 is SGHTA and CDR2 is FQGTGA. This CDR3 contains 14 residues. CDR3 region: CASSPDSNTGELFF. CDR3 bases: TGTGCCAGCAGCCCCGACAGCAACACCGGGGAGCTGTTTTTT.

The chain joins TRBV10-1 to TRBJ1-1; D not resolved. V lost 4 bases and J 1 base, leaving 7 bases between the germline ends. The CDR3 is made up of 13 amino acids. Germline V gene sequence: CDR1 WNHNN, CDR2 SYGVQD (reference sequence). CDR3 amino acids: CASSGRANTEAFF. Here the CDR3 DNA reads TGCGCCAGCAGTGGTCGAGCGAACACTGAAGCTTTCTTT.

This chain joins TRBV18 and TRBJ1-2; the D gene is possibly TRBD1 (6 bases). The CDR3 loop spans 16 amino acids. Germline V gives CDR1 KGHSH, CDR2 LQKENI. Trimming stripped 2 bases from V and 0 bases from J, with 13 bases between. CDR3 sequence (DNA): TGTGCCAGCTCACCAATGGCAGGGGTGCCTAACTATGGCTACACCTTC. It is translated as CASSPMAGVPNYGYTF.

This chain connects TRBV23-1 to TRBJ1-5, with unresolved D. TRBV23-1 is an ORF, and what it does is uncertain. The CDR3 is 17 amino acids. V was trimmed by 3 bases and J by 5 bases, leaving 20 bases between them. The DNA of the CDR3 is TGCGCCAGCAGTCACCGAGGGCCCCCTAGCGAAGATCAGCCCCAGCATTTT. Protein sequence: CASSHRGPPSEDQPQHF.